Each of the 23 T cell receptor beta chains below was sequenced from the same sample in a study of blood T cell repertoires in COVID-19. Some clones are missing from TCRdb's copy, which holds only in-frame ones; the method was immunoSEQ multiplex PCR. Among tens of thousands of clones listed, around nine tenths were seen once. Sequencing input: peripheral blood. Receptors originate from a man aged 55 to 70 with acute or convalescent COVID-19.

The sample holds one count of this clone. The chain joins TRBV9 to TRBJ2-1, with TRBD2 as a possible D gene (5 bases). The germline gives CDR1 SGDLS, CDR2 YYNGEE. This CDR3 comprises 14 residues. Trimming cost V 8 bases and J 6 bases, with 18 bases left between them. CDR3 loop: CASSEAPLPNEQFF. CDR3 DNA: TGTGCCAGTTCGGAGGCCCCCCTCCCCAATGAGCAGTTCTTC.

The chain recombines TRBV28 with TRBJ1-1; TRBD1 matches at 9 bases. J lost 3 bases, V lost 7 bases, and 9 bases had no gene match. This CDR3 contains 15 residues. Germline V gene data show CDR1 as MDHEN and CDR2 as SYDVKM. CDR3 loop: CASTSTGGGHTEAFF. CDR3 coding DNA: TGTGCCAGCACTTCGACAGGGGGGGGACACACTGAAGCTTTCTTT.

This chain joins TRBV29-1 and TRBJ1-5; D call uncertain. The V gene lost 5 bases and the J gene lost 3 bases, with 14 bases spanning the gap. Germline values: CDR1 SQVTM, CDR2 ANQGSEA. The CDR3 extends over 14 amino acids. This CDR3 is CSVILQANNQPQHF. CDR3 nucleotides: TGCAGCGTTATTCTGCAGGCCAACAATCAGCCCCAGCATTTT.

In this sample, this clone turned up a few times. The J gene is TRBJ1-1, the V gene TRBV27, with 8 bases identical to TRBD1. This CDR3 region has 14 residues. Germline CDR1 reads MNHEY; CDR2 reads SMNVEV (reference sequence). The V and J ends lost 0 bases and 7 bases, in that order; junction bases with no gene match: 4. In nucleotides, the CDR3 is TGTGCCAGCAGTTTATCGGCAGGGGGCATTGAAGCTTTCTTT. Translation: CASSLSAGGIEAFF.

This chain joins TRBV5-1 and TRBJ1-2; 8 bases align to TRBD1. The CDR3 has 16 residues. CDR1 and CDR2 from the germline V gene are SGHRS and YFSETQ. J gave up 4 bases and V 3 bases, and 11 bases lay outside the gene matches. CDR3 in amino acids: CASSSDGTGGVYGYTF. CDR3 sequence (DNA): TGCGCCAGCAGCTCAGACGGGACAGGAGGTGTCTATGGCTACACCTTC.

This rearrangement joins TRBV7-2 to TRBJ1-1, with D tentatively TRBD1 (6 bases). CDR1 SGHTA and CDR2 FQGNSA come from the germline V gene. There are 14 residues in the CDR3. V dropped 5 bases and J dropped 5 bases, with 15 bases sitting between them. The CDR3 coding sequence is TGTGCCAGCAGCACGAAACGGCAGGGGACTGAAGCTTTCTTT. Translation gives CASSTKRQGTEAFF. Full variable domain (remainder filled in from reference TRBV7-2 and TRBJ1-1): GAGVSQSPSNKVTEKGKDVELRCDPISGHTALYWYRQSLGQGLEFLIYFQGNSAPDKSGLPSDRFSAERTGGSVSTLTIQRTQQEDSAVYLCASSTKRQGTEAFFGQGTRLTVV.

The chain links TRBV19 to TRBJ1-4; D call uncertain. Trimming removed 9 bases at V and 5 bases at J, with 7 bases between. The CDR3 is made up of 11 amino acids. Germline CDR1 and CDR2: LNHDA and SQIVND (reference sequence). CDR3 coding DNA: TGTGCCAGCCTACAGAATGAAAAACTGTTTTTT. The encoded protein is CASLQNEKLFF.

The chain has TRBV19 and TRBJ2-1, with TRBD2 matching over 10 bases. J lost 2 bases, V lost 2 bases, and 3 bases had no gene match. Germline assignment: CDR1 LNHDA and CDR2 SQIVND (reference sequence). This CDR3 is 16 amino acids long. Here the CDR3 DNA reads TGTGCCAGTAGTATAATAGCGGGGGGAGCCTACAATGAGCAGTTCTTC. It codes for CASSIIAGGAYNEQFF.

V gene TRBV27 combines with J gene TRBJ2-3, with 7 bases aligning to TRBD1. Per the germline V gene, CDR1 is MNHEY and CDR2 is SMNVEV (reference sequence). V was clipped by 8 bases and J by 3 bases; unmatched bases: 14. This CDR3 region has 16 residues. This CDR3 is CASPPDRLLGTDTQYF. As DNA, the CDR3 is TGTGCCAGCCCGCCGGACAGGTTATTGGGTACAGATACGCAGTATTTT.

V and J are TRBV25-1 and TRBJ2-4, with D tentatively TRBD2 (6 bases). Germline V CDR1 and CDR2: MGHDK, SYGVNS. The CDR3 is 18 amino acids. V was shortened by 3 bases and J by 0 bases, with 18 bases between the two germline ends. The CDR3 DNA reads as TGTGCCAGCAGTGACGCCCTCGGGAGCTCCCGAGCCAAAAACATTCAGTACTTC. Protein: CASSDALGSSRAKNIQYF.

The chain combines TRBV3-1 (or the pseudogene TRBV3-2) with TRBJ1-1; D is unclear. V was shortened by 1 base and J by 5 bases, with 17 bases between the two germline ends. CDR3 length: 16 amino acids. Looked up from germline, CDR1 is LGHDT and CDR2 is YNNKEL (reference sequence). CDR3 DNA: TGTGCCAGCAGCCAAGTCTTAGCGGTTTCGGGGACTGAAGCTTTCTTT. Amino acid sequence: CASSQVLAVSGTEAFF.

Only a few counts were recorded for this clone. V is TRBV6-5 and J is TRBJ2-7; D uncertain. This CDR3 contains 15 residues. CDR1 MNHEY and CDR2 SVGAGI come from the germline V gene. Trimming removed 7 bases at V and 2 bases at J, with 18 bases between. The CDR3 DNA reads TGTGCCAGCACCCCCTTCGGTAATAACCCCTACGAGCAGTACTTC. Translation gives CASTPFGNNPYEQYF.

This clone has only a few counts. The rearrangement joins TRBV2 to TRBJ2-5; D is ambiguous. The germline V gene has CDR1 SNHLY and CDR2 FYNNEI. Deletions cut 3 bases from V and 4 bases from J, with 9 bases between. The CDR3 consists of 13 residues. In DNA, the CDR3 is TGTGCCAGCAGTGAGAATCGAGGAGAGACCCAGTACTTC. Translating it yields CASSENRGETQYF.

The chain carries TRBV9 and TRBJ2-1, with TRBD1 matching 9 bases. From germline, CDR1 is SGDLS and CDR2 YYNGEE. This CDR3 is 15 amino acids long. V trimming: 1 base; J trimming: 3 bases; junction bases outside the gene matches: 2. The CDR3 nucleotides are TGTGCCAGCAGCGTAACGGGACAGGGCTACAATGAGCAGTTCTTC. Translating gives CASSVTGQGYNEQFF.

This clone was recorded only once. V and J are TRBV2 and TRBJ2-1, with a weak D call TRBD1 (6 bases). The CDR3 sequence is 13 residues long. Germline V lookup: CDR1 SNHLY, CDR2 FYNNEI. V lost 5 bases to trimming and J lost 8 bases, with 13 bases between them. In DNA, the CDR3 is TGTGCCAGCAGTCTTCAGGGGTGGGATGAGCAGTTCTTC. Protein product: CASSLQGWDEQFF.

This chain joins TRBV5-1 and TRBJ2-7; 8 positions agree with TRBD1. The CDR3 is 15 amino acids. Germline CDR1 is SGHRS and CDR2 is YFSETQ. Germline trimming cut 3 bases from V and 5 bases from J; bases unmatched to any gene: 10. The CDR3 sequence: CASSWVGQGINEQYF. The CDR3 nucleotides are TGCGCCAGCAGCTGGGTCGGACAGGGTATCAACGAGCAGTACTTC.

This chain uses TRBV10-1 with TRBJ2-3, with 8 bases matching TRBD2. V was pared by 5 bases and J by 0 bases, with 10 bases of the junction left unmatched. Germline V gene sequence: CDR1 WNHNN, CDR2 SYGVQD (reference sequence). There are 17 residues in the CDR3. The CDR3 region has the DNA TGCGCCAGCAGTATGAGCGGGAGCCCTCCTAGCACAGATACGCAGTATTTT. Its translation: CASSMSGSPPSTDTQYF.

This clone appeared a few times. CDR3 amino acids: CASSVGGDNSPLHF. The CDR3 coding sequence is TGTGCCAGCAGCGTAGGGGGGGATAATTCACCCCTCCACTTT. V gene TRBV9 combines with J gene TRBJ1-6; possible D gene TRBD1, 5 bases. The CDR3 extends over 14 amino acids. The V end lost 0 bases, the J end lost 5 bases, and 6 bases lay between the germline ends. CDR1 is SGDLS, CDR2 YYNGEE, per germline.

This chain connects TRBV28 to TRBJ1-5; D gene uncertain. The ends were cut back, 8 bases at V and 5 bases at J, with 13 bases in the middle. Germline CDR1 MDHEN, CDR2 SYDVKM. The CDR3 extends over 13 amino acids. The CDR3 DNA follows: TGTGCCAGCGGGTTAGCGGCGCATCAGCCCCAGCATTTT. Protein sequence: CASGLAAHQPQHF.

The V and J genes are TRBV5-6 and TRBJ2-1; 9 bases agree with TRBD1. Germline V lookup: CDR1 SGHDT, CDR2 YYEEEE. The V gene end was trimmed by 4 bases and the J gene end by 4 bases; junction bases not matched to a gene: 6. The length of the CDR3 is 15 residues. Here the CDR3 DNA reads TGTGCCAGCAGCCGCACCGGGACAGGGTACAATGAGCAGTTCTTC. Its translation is CASSRTGTGYNEQFF.

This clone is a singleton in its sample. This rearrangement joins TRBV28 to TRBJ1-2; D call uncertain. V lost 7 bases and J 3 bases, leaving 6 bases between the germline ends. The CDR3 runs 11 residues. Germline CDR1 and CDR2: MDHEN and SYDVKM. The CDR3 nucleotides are TGTGCCAGCAACGGTGACTATGGCTACACCTTC. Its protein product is CASNGDYGYTF.

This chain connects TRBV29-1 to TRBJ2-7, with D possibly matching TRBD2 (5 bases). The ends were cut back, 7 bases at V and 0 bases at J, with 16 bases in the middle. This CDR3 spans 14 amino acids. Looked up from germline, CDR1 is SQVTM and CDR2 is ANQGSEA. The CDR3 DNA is TGCAGCGCATCCGGGGTTCGCAGCTCCTACGAGCAGTACTTC. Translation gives CSASGVRSSYEQYF.

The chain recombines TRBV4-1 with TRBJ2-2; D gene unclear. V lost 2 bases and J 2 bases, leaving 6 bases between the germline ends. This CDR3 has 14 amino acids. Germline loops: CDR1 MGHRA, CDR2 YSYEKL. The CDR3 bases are TGCGCCAGCAGCCAAACCCTAAACACCGGGGAGCTGTTTTTT. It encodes CASSQTLNTGELFF.